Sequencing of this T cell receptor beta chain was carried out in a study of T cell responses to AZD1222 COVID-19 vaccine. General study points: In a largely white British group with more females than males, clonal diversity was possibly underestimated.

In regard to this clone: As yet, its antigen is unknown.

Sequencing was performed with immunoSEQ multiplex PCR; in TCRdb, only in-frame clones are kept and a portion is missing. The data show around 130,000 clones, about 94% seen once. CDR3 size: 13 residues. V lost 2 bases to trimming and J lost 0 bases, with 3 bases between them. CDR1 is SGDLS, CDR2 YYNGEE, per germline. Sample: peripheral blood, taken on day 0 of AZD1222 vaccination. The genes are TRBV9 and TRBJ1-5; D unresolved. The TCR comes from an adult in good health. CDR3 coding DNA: TGTGCCAGCAGCGTGGGTAGCAATCAGCCCCAGCATTTT. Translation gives CASSVGSNQPQHF.